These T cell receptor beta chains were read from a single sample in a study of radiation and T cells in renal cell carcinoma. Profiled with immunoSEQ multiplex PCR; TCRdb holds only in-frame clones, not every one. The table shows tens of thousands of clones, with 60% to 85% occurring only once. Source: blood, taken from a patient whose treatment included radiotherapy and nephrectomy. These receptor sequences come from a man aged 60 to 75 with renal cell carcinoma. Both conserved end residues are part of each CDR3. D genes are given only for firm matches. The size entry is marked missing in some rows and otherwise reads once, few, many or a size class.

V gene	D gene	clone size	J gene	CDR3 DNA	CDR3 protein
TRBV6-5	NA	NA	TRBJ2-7	TGTGCCAGCAGAGCATCAGGAGTCGAGCAGTACTTC	CASRASGVEQYF
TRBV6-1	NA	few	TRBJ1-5	TGTGCCAGCAGTGAAGACAGGGAGGTACCCCAGCATTTT	CASSEDREVPQHF
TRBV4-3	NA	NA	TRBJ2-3	TGCGCCAGCAGCCAAGACGCTCGATCGGGGGGCACAGATACGCAGTATTTT	CASSQDARSGGTDTQYF
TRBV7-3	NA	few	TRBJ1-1	TGTGCCAGCAGCCTTTACAGGAACACTGAAGCTTTCTTT	CASSLYRNTEAFF
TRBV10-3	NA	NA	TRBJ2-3	TGTGCCATCAGTGAGGGTTTGGGAACAGATACGCAGTATTTT	CAISEGLGTDTQYF
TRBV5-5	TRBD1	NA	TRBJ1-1	TGTGCCAGCAGCTTGCGGACAGGGGTCACTGAAGCTTTCTTT	CASSLRTGVTEAFF
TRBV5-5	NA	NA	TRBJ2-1	TGTGCCAGCAGCTTGGGGGACTGGATCTCCAATGAGCAGTTCTTC	CASSLGDWISNEQFF
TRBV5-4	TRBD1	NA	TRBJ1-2	TGTGCCAGCAGCTTGGAGACAGGGTCGTACGGCTACACCTTC	CASSLETGSYGYTF
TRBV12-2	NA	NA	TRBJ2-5	TGTGCAAGTCGCTCACTATTTTTATGGGACAGACAAGAGACCCAGTACTTC	CASRSLFLWDRQETQYF
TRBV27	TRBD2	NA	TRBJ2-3	TGTGCCAGCAGTAATGGACTAGCGGAGCAGTATTTT	CASSNGLAEQYF
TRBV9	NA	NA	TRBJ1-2	TGTGCCAGCAGCGTAGAGATGGGGTTCACTAACTATGGCTACACCTTC	CASSVEMGFTNYGYTF
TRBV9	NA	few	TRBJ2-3	TGTGCCAGCAGCCCCCAGGGTCCCCCGCTGTACACAGATACGCAGTATTTT	CASSPQGPPLYTDTQYF
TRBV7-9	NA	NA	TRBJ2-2	TGTGCCAGCTATGCCAGAGGGTTGGGGACCGGGGAGCTGTTTTTT	CASYARGLGTGELFF
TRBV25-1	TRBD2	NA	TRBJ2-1	TGTGCCAGCAGTAGGCTAGCGGGAGAAAACGAGCAGTTCTTC	CASSRLAGENEQFF
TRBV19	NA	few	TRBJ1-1	TGTGCCAGTAGTCGCAAATCGGGGTGGAGCACTGAAGCTTTCTTT	CASSRKSGWSTEAFF
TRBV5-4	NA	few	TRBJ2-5	TGTGCCAGCAGCTTGAACTCACTAGGTGTATTGGAGACCCAGTACTTC	CASSLNSLGVLETQYF
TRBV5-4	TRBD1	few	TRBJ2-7	TGTGCCAGCAGCTTAGACAGGGGGTCCTACGAGCAGTACTTC	CASSLDRGSYEQYF
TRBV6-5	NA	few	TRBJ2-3	TGTGCCAGCAGTTACGCGGAGGGGGCAGATACGCAGTATTTT	CASSYAEGADTQYF
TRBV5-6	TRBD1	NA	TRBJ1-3	TGTGCCAGCAGCCTAGACAGGGAAGGCCCCATATATTTT	CASSLDREGPIYF
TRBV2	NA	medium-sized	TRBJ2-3	TGTGCCAGCAGTGAAGCCGGAGGGTTGGCAGATACGCAGTATTTT	CASSEAGGLADTQYF
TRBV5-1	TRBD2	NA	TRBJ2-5	TGCGCCAGCAGCTTGGCGGGCGGGGGGGCCGGAGGGGAGACCCAGTACTTC	CASSLAGGGAGGETQYF
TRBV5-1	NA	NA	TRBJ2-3	TGCGCCAGCAGCTTGGGGAGTAGTAGCGCAAGCACAGATACGCAGTATTTT	CASSLGSSSASTDTQYF
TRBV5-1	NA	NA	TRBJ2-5	TGCGCCAGCAGTTCATGGGAAGGGGAGACCCAGTACTTC	CASSSWEGETQYF